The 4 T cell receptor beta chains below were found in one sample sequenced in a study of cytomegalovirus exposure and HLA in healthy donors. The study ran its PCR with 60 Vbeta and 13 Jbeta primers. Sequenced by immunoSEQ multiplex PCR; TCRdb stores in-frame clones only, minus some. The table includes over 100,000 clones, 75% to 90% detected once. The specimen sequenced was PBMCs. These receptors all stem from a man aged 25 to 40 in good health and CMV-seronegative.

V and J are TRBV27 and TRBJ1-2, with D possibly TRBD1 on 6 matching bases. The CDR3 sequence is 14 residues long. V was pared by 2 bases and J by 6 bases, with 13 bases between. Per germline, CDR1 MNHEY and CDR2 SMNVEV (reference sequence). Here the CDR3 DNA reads TGTGCCAGCAGTTTAGGAGGGGAGGGGGATGGCTACACCTTC. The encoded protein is CASSLGGEGDGYTF.

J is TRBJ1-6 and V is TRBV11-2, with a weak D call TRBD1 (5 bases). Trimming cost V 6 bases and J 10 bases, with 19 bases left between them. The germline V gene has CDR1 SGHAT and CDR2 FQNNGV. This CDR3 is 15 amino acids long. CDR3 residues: CASSRRGGASSPLHF. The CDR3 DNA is TGTGCCAGCAGTCGTAGGGGCGGGGCGAGCTCACCCCTCCACTTT.

CDR3 bases: TGTGCCAGCAGCGTAGTAAGTTGGGGACAGGTAACGAGGGCTGAAGCTTTCTTT. Amino acids: CASSVVSWGQVTRAEAFF. The chain is built from TRBV9 and TRBJ1-1; 8 positions match TRBD1. The germline gives CDR1 SGDLS, CDR2 YYNGEE. With V trimmed by 0 bases and J by 6 bases, 16 bases remained unmatched. The CDR3 has 18 residues.

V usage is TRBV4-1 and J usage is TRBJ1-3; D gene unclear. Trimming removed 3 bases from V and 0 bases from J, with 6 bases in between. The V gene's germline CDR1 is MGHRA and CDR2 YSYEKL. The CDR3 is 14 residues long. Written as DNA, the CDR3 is TGCGCCAGCAGCCAGGACTACTCTGGAAACACCATATATTTT. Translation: CASSQDYSGNTIYF.